This T cell receptor (beta chain) was sequenced in a study of shared clonotypes between healthy human individuals. The CDR3 length is 15 residues. The trim removed 6 bases at V and 0 bases at J, leaving 5 bases unmatched. Germline loops: CDR1 WSHSY, CDR2 SAAADI. With regard to this clone: What it recognizes is unknown.

Some clones are missing from TCRdb's copy, which holds only in-frame ones; the method was immunoSEQ multiplex PCR. In the table there are over a million clones, around 78% of which are singletons. Study-level points and caveats: Sharing across four donors was highest in naive CD4 (roughly 5%) and lowest in memory CD8 (about 0.4%). Non-shared clonotypes showed lower generation probabilities than clonotypes common to all four donors. For sorted subsets, rarefaction showed incomplete sequencing despite large depth.

The receptor was derived from a man younger than 35 in good health. Some clones in this sample may be carry-over from other donors' samples. Source material: memory CD4+ T cells from PBMCs. Subset of the sample: CD45RA-negative fraction. The rearrangement links TRBV10-2 to TRBJ2-1, with TRBD2 matching 7 bases. CDR3 protein: CASRKLALSYNEQFF. The CDR3 nucleotides read TGCGCCAGCAGAAAACTAGCGCTCTCCTACAATGAGCAGTTCTTC.